The 14 T cell receptor beta chains in this list originate from one sample, sequenced in a study of control samples from healthy donors and cancer patients. Here immunoSEQ multiplex PCR was the method, and the copy in TCRdb shows in-frame clones only, minus some. The sample includes 130,000 or so clones, just under 95% of them seen just once. Sequenced sample: PBMCs. These receptor sequences come from a man in his 60s with colorectal cancer.

The chain recombines TRBV7-9 with TRBJ2-1; tentatively, D is TRBD1 (6 bases). Per germline, CDR1 SEHNR and CDR2 FQNEAQ (reference sequence). The CDR3 sequence is 14 residues long. The V end lost 4 bases, the J end lost 3 bases, and 10 bases lay between the germline ends. The CDR3 spells CASSYNRDYNEQFF. DNA of the CDR3: TGTGCCAGCAGCTATAACAGGGACTACAATGAGCAGTTCTTC.

The V gene is TRBV6-5, the J gene TRBJ2-3; 7 bases map to TRBD2. Germline CDR1 reads MNHEY; CDR2 reads SVGAGI. The CDR3 extends over 14 amino acids. J was trimmed by 1 base and V by 6 bases; bases with no gene match: 4. CDR3 in DNA: TGTGCCAGCAGAAGAAGCGGGGGCACAGATACGCAGTATTTT. This codes for CASRRSGGTDTQYF.

The chain is built from TRBV7-2 and TRBJ2-1, with 9 bases identical to TRBD1. In germline, CDR1 is SGHTA, CDR2 FQGNSA. Losses at the gene ends were 5 bases for V and 5 bases for J; bases not matched to a gene: 7. The CDR3 is 15 amino acids. This chain's CDR3 is CASSPPGTGNNEQFF. The DNA for the CDR3 is TGTGCCAGCAGCCCTCCAGGGACAGGGAACAATGAGCAGTTCTTC.

The V call is TRBV19, the J call TRBJ2-4; TRBD1 is a possible D gene (6 bases). Trimming cost V 6 bases and J 4 bases, with 16 bases left between them. The CDR3 has 15 amino acids. Germline CDR1 reads LNHDA; CDR2 reads SQIVND (reference sequence). CDR3 loop: CASSPVGRGKNIQYF. Here the CDR3 DNA reads TGTGCCAGTAGCCCGGTGGGCAGGGGAAAAAACATTCAGTACTTC. Full variable domain (remainder filled in from reference TRBV19 and TRBJ2-4): DGGITQSPKYLFRKEGQNVTLSCEQNLNHDAMYWYRQDPGQGLRLIYYSQIVNDFQKGDIAEGYSVSREKKESFPLTVTSAQKNPTAFYLCASSPVGRGKNIQYFGAGTRLSVL.

V gene TRBV11-2 combines with J gene TRBJ1-1, with D possibly TRBD1 on 6 matching bases. Trimming removed 5 bases from V and 3 bases from J, with 16 bases in between. Germline V gene lookup returns CDR1 SGHAT and CDR2 FQNNGV. The CDR3 consists of 15 residues. The CDR3 region is CASSQGKGTDTEAFF. The CDR3 DNA reads TGTGCCAGCAGCCAGGGGAAGGGGACGGACACTGAAGCTTTCTTT.

The V call is TRBV3-1 (or the pseudogene TRBV3-2), the J call TRBJ2-2; 8 bases line up with TRBD2. This CDR3 has 15 amino acids. The germline V gene encodes CDR1 LGHDT and CDR2 YNNKEL (reference sequence). The J segment lost 7 bases and the V segment lost 4 bases, leaving 8 bases of the junction unmatched. The CDR3 bases are TGTGCCAGCAGCCGCCAGCGGGGGCGGGGCGGGGAGCTGTTTTTT. Translated: CASSRQRGRGGELFF.

This chain uses TRBV6-6 with TRBJ2-7; TRBD1 is a possible D gene (6 bases). The CDR3 spans 16 residues. Germline values: CDR1 MNHNY, CDR2 SVGAGI (reference sequence). V was trimmed by 7 bases and J by 0 bases, leaving 19 bases between them. The CDR3 loop is CASTRTGRSSSYEQYF. DNA for the CDR3: TGTGCCAGCACCAGAACAGGGCGAAGTAGCTCCTACGAGCAGTACTTC.

The CDR3 protein is CASSVAGASGNTIYF. The CDR3 nucleotides read TGTGCCAGCAGCGTAGCCGGGGCTTCGGGGAACACCATATATTTT. The chain recombines TRBV9 with TRBJ1-3; maybe TRBD1 (5 bases). V lost 0 bases to trimming and J lost 7 bases, with 14 bases between them. CDR1 SGDLS and CDR2 YYNGEE come from the germline V gene. The CDR3 spans 15 residues.

This chain uses TRBV6-2 or TRBV6-3 with TRBJ2-5; 8 bases agree with TRBD2. With 5 bases clipped from V and 5 bases from J, the junction kept 7 bases outside the gene matches. The germline gives CDR1 MNHEY, CDR2 SVGEGT. The CDR3 sequence is 14 residues long. Written as DNA, the CDR3 is TGTGCCAGCAGTCTCGGACTAGCCCGCGAGACCCAGTACTTC. Its protein is CASSLGLARETQYF.

The V call is TRBV10-3, the J call TRBJ1-2; no clear D. Trimming shortened V by 2 bases and J by 7 bases, and 14 bases separated the two germline ends. The CDR3 has 14 residues. Looked up from germline, CDR1 is ENHRY and CDR2 is SYGVKD. The CDR3, as DNA: TGTGCCATCAGTGAGAGTCTCGGTACGGGTGGCTACACCTTC. Translated, it gives CAISESLGTGGYTF.

The gene calls are TRBV7-2 and TRBJ1-2, with D hard to call. V gave up 6 bases and J gave up 2 bases, with 4 bases separating them. Per the germline V gene, CDR1 is SGHTA and CDR2 is FQGNSA. The CDR3 runs to 11 residues. CDR3: CASRVNYGYTF. CDR3 nucleotide sequence: TGTGCCAGCAGGGTGAACTATGGCTACACCTTC. The full variable domain, completed using reference TRBV7-2 and TRBJ1-2, is GAGVSQSPSNKVTEKGKDVELRCDPISGHTALYWYRQSLGQGLEFLIYFQGNSAPDKSGLPSDRFSAERTGGSVSTLTIQRTQQEDSAVYLCASRVNYGYTFGSGTRLTVV.

The chain recombines TRBV6-4 with TRBJ1-2; 8 bases line up with TRBD1. Per germline, CDR1 MRHNA and CDR2 SNTAGT. The length of the CDR3 is 17 residues. V was clipped by 7 bases and J by 4 bases; unmatched bases: 17. In DNA form, the CDR3 reads TGTGCCAGCACCGGACAGGGCCCGACTTCTTGTGGCTATGGCTACACCTTC. This codes for CASTGQGPTSCGYGYTF.

The chain has TRBV11-2 and TRBJ1-1, with D possibly matching TRBD1 (6 bases). The ends were cut back, 1 base at V and 1 base at J, with 16 bases in the middle. CDR1 is SGHAT, CDR2 FQNNGV, per germline. CDR3 length: 17 residues. The CDR3: CASSLAPSDRKNTEAFF. The CDR3 DNA sequence: TGTGCCAGCAGCTTAGCCCCATCGGACAGAAAGAACACTGAAGCTTTCTTT.

This rearrangement joins TRBV4-1 to TRBJ1-1; no clear D gene. The CDR3 length is 14 residues. Deletions cut 1 base from V and 3 bases from J, with 9 bases between. The germline gives CDR1 MGHRA, CDR2 YSYEKL. This CDR3 is CASSQAFGDTEAFF. Here the CDR3 DNA reads TGCGCCAGCAGCCAAGCCTTCGGGGACACTGAAGCTTTCTTT.